This T cell receptor beta chain was found in a study of T-cell memory formation after mild COVID-19. Regarding the study as a whole: Day 15 to 85 contractors were CD4/CD8 balanced; later expanders leaned CD4+.

On this clonotype itself: The antigen is not known.

TCRdb passed the 5' RACE reads through MiXCR, listing each CDR3 protein once. The sample contains roughly 250,000 distinct CDR3 sequences, over 15% of which appear only once. The V gene's germline CDR1 is SGHRS and CDR2 YFSETQ. This CDR3 is 14 amino acids long. Trimming cost V 4 bases and J 0 bases, with 10 bases left between them. This chain joins TRBV5-1 and TRBJ2-5; possibly TRBD1 for D (6 bases). The TCR comes from a man aged 18 to 35 who had mild COVID-19 (a few samples of this study predate the infection). Cell type and time point are not known. What was sequenced was PBMCs or a T cell subset sorted from them (not recorded which). The chain's CDR3 is CASSRQANQETQYF. In DNA, the CDR3 is TGCGCCAGCAGCCGACAGGCTAACCAAGAGACCCAGTACTTC.